The 14 T cell receptor beta chains listed next were all sequenced from one sample in a study of CD8 T cell repertoires and HIV-1 epitope variants. Their antigens remain unidentified. TCRdb's table, derived via immunoSEQ multiplex PCR, lists solely in-frame clones and lacks some. Of 6,000 to 8,000 clones in the sample, approximately 70% are singletons; the top ten hold approximately 45%. What was sequenced was cultured CD8+ T cells derived from PBMCs. The receptors were gathered from a male donor with HIV.

The sample holds a few counts of this clone. V gene TRBV7-2 combines with J gene TRBJ2-7; TRBD1 is a possible D gene (6 bases). Germline CDR1 reads SGHTA; CDR2 reads FQGNSA. V lost 5 bases and J lost 6, with 20 bases in between. This CDR3 has 15 amino acids. DNA of the CDR3: TGTGCCAGCAGCATAACCGCCGGGACAAATGTCGAGCAGTACTTC. Amino acids: CASSITAGTNVEQYF. The variable domain in full, completed from reference TRBV7-2 and TRBJ2-7, reads GAGVSQSPSNKVTEKGKDVELRCDPISGHTALYWYRQSLGQGLEFLIYFQGNSAPDKSGLPSDRFSAERTGGSVSTLTIQRTQQEDSAVYLCASSITAGTNVEQYFGPGTRLTVT.

The J gene is TRBJ2-3, the V gene TRBV29-1, with D tentatively TRBD2 (5 bases). Looked up from germline, CDR1 is SQVTM and CDR2 is ANQGSEA. V was pared by 1 base and J by 4 bases, with 15 bases between. This CDR3 comprises 15 residues. As DNA, the CDR3 is TGCAGCGTTGAAGGCGGACCGCCGAGGGCAGATACGCAGTATTTT. As protein: CSVEGGPPRADTQYF.

This clone appeared a few times. The chain has TRBV4-1 and TRBJ2-7; 8 positions match TRBD2. Germline trimming cut 1 base from V and 4 bases from J; bases unmatched to any gene: 3. This CDR3 contains 14 residues. CDR1 and CDR2 (germline): MGHRA, YSYEKL. CDR3 nucleotide sequence: TGCGCCAGCAGCCAAGGGACTAGCCAGTACGAGCAGTACTTC. As protein: CASSQGTSQYEQYF.

This rearrangement joins TRBV7-7 to TRBJ2-3; D gene ambiguous. V was trimmed by 5 bases and J by 0 bases, leaving 9 bases between them. Germline V lookup: CDR1 SSHAT, CDR2 FNYEAQ (reference sequence). The CDR3 spans 14 residues. CDR3 nucleotides: TGTGCCAGCAGCCCAGACGGAAGCACAGATACGCAGTATTTT. It translates to CASSPDGSTDTQYF.

DNA of the CDR3: TGTGCCAGCAGTTACACGACAGGGGCCGAGCAGTACTTC. It translates to CASSYTTGAEQYF. The chain joins TRBV6-5 to TRBJ2-5; 8 positions match TRBD1. The J call may be wrong; the DNA end is better matched by TRBJ2-7. The CDR3 is made up of 13 amino acids. Germline V gene data show CDR1 as MNHEY and CDR2 as SVGAGI.

J is TRBJ2-7 and V is TRBV5-6, with a possible D match to TRBD2 (5 bases). In germline, CDR1 is SGHDT, CDR2 YYEEEE. The CDR3 consists of 14 residues. The V end lost 3 bases, the J end lost 3 bases, and 13 bases lay between the germline ends. The CDR3 DNA reads TGTGCCAGCAGCTCGGCGGGTGCCAACTACGAGCAGTACTTC. This encodes CASSSAGANYEQYF.

This chain uses TRBV29-1 with TRBJ2-5, with TRBD2 matching over 10 bases. V was clipped by 6 bases and J by 3 bases; unmatched bases: 4. CDR1 is SQVTM and CDR2 is ANQGSEA in the germline V gene. CDR3 length: 13 amino acids. The CDR3: CSVALAGEETQYF. The CDR3 region has the DNA TGCAGCGTGGCCCTAGCGGGGGAAGAGACCCAGTACTTC.

The chain joins TRBV5-8 to TRBJ2-5; D may be TRBD1 or TRBD2 (5 bases each). This CDR3 is 13 amino acids long. Trimming took 4 bases from V and 4 from J, leaving 11 bases between them. Germline CDR1 reads SGHTS; CDR2 reads YDEGEE. CDR3 region: CASSEGLIETQYF. CDR3 sequence (DNA): TGTGCCAGCAGCGAGGGGTTGATAGAGACCCAGTACTTC.

This clone has only a few counts. J is TRBJ2-2 and V is TRBV2; D unclear. The CDR3 has 14 amino acids. Per the germline V gene, CDR1 is SNHLY and CDR2 is FYNNEI. V lost 3 bases to trimming and J lost 1 base, with 6 bases between them. CDR3: CASSDRLNTGELFF. The CDR3 bases are TGTGCCAGCAGTGACAGATTGAACACCGGGGAGCTGTTTTTT.

The rearrangement uses TRBV2 and TRBJ2-5, with D hard to call. The CDR3 extends over 12 amino acids. Trimming took 8 bases from V and 7 from J, leaving 14 bases between them. The germline V gene encodes CDR1 SNHLY and CDR2 FYNNEI. In DNA, the CDR3 is TGTGCCAGCGAGCGCTCCGATGGGACCCAGTACTTC. Encoded protein: CASERSDGTQYF. Supplemented by reference TRBV2 and TRBJ2-5, the full variable domain reads EPEVTQTPSHQVTQMGQEVILRCVPISNHLYFYWYRQILGQKVEFLVSFYNNEISEKSEIFDDQFSVERPDGSNFTLKIRSTKLEDSAMYFCASERSDGTQYFGPGTRLLVL.

This chain connects TRBV7-8 to TRBJ2-1; D possibly corresponds to TRBD2 (7 bases). The CDR3 has 15 residues. Germline values: CDR1 SGHVS, CDR2 FQNEAQ. V was trimmed by 5 bases and J by 9 bases, leaving 20 bases between them. DNA for the CDR3: TGTGCCAGCAGCGACGCCGGGGAGGGGGTGAGTGAGCAGTTCTTC. Protein product: CASSDAGEGVSEQFF.

The rearrangement uses TRBV2 and TRBJ2-1; no firm D call. V shed 4 bases and J shed 4 bases, with 8 bases lying between them. The CDR3 sequence is 13 residues long. CDR1 is SNHLY, CDR2 FYNNEI, per germline. Here the CDR3 reads CASSVIGYNEQFF. CDR3 DNA sequence: TGTGCCAGCAGTGTAATTGGATACAATGAGCAGTTCTTC. Looking up the rest from reference TRBV2 and TRBJ2-1 gives the full variable domain: EPEVTQTPSHQVTQMGQEVILRCVPISNHLYFYWYRQILGQKVEFLVSFYNNEISEKSEIFDDQFSVERPDGSNFTLKIRSTKLEDSAMYFCASSVIGYNEQFFGPGTRLTVL.

This chain joins TRBV5-6 and TRBJ1-1; possible D gene TRBD1, 6 bases. This CDR3 spans 12 amino acids. V lost 5 bases and J lost 6, with 11 bases in between. CDR1 SGHDT and CDR2 YYEEEE come from the germline V gene. The CDR3 bases are TGTGCCAGCAGGTCTACAGGGCCTGAAGCTTTCTTT. This translates into CASRSTGPEAFF.

This clone is termed hyperexpanded. J is TRBJ1-2 and V is TRBV4-1; D is ambiguous. V lost 0 bases and J lost 3, with 14 bases in between. This CDR3 is 16 amino acids long. CDR1 and CDR2 (germline): MGHRA, YSYEKL. CDR3 in DNA: TGCGCCAGCAGCCAAGATCCCCCAGACTTGGACTATGGCTACACCTTC. Protein: CASSQDPPDLDYGYTF.